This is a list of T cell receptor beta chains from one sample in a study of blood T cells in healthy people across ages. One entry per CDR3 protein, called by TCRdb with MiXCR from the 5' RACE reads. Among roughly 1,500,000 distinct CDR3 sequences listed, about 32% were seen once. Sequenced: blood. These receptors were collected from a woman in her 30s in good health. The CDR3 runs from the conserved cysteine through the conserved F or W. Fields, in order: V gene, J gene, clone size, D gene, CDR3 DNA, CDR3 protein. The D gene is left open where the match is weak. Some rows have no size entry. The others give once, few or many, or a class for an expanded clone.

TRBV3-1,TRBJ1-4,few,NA,TGTGCCAGCAGCCAATCCCTGACAAGGAGGAATGAAAAACTGTTTTTT,CASSQSLTRRNEKLFF
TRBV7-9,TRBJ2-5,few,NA,TGTGCCAGCAGCTTAGAAAGGACTACCCGGGAAAAGACCCAGTACTTC,CASSLERTTREKTQYF
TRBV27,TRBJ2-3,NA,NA,TGTGCCAGCAGTTTAGGGTGGTTGGATACGCAGTATTTT,CASSLGWLDTQYF
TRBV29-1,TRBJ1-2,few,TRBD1,TGCAGCGTTGAAATCTTGGGACAGAGTTATAATGGCTACACCTTC,CSVEILGQSYNGYTF
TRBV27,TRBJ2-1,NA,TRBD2,TGTGCCAGCAGTGGGGATGTTAGCGGGACCTACAATGAGCAGTTCTTC,CASSGDVSGTYNEQFF
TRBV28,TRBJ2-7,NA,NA,TGTGCCAGCAGACCGTTTTGGGGCGTTGGAGAGGGAGAGCGCGGGTCCTTGGAGCAGTACTTC,CASRPFWGVGEGERGSLEQYF
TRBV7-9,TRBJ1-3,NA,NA,TGTGCCAGCAGCCCAACGACTAAGAACTCTGGAAACACCATATATTTT,CASSPTTKNSGNTIYF
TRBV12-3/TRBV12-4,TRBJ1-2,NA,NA,TGTGCCAGCAGAATCGGGACTAACTATGGCTACACCTTC,CASRIGTNYGYTF
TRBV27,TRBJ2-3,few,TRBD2,TGTGCCAGCAGACTGACTAGCGGGAGATTCACAGATACGCAGTATTTT,CASRLTSGRFTDTQYF
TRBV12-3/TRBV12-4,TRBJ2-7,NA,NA,TGTGCCAGCAGCAAGGACAGCGGTTACGAGCAGTACTTC,CASSKDSGYEQYF
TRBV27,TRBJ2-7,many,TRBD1,TGTGCCAGCAGTTTATCGAGACAGGGAAACGAGCAGTACTTC,CASSLSRQGNEQYF